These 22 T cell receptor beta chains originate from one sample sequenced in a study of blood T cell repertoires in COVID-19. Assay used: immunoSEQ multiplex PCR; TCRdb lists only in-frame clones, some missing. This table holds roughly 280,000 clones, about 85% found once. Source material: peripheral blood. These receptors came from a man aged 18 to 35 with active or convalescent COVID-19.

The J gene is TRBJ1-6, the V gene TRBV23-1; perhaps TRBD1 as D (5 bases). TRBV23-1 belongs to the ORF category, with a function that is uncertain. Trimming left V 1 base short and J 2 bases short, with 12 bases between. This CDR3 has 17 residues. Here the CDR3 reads CASSQFRVSPYNSPLHF. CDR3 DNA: TGCGCCAGCAGTCAATTCAGGGTCTCGCCCTATAATTCACCCCTCCACTTT.

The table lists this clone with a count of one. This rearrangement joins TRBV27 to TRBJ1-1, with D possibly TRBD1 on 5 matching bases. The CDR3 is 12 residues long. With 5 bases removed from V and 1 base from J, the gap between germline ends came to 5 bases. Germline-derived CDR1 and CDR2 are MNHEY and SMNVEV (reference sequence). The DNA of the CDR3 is TGTGCCAGCAGTACAGGGAACACTGAAGCTTTCTTT. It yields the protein CASSTGNTEAFF.

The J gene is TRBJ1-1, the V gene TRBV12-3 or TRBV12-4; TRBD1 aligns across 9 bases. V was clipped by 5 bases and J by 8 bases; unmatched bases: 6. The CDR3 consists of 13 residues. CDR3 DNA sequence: TGTGCCAGCAGTGGGGACAGGGCCCGCGAAGCTTTCTTT. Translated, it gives CASSGDRAREAFF.

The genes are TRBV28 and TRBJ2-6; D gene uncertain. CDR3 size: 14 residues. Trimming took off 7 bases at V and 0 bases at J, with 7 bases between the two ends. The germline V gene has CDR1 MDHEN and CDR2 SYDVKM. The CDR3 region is CASNPGSGANVLTF. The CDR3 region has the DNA TGTGCCAGCAACCCAGGCTCTGGGGCCAACGTCCTGACTTTC.

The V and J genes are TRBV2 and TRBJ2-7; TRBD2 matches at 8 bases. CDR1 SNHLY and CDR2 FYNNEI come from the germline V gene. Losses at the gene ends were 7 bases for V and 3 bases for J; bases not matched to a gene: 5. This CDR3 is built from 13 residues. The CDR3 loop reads CASKAGGIYEQYF. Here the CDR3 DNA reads TGTGCCAGCAAGGCGGGAGGTATCTACGAGCAGTACTTC.

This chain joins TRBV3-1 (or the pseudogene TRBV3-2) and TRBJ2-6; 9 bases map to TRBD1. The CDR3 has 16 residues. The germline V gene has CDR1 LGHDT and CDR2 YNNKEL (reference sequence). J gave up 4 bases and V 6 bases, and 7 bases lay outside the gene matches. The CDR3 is CASRLQGAIGANVLTF. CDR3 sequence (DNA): TGTGCCAGCAGGCTACAGGGGGCGATCGGGGCCAACGTCCTGACTTTC.

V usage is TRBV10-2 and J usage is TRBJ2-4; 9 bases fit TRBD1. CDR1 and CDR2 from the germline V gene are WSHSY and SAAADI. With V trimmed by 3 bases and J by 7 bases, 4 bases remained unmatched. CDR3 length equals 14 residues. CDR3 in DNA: TGCGCCAGCAGTGAACAGGGGGCGTGGAACATTCAGTACTTC. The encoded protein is CASSEQGAWNIQYF.

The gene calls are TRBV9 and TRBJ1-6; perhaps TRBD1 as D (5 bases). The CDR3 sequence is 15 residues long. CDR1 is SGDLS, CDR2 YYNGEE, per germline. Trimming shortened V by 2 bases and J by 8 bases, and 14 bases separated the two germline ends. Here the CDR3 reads CASSVSGTGDSPLHF. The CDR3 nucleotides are TGTGCCAGCAGCGTGTCGGGGACGGGAGATTCACCCCTCCACTTT.

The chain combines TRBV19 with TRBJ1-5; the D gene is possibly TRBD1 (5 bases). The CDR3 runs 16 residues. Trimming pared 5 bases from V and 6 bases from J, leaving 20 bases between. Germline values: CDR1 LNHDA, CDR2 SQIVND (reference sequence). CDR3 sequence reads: CASSGPARARGQPQHF. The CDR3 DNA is TGTGCCAGTAGTGGGCCCGCCAGGGCAAGAGGTCAGCCCCAGCATTTT.

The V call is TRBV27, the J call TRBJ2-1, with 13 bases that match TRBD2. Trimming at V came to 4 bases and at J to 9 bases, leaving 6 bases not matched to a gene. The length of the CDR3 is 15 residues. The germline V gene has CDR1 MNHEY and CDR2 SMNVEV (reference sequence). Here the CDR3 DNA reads TGTGCCAGCAGTTCCCCGGGACTAGCGGGAATTGAGCAGTTCTTC. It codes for CASSSPGLAGIEQFF.

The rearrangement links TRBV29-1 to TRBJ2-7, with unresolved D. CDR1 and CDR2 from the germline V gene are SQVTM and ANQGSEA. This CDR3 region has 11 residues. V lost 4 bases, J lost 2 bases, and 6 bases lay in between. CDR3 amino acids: CSVGAPYEQYF. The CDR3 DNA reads TGCAGCGTTGGAGCTCCCTACGAGCAGTACTTC.

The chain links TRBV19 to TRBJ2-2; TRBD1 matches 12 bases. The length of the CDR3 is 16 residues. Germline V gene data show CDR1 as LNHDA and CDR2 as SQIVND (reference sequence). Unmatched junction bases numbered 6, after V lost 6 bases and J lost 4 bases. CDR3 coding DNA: TGTGCCAGTAGGAGGGGGACAGGGGGCTCCACCGGGGAGCTGTTTTTT. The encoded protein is CASRRGTGGSTGELFF.

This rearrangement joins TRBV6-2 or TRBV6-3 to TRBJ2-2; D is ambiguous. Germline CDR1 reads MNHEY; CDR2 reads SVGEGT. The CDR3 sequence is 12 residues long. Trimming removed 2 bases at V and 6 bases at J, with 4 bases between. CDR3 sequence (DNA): TGTGCCAGCAGTTACGAGGCCGGGGAGCTGTTTTTT. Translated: CASSYEAGELFF.

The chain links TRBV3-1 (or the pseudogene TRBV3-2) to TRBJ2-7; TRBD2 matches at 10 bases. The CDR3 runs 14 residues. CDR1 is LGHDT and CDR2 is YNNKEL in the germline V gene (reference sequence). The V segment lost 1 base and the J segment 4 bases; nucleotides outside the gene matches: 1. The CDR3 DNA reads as TGTGCCAGCAGCCAAGCTAGCGGGAGTTACGAGCAGTACTTC. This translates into CASSQASGSYEQYF.

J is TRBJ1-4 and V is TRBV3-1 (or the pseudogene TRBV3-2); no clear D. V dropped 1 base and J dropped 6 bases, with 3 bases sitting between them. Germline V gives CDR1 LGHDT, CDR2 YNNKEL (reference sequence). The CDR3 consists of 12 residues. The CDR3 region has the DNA TGTGCCAGCAGCCAAGCCGATGAAAAACTGTTTTTT. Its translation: CASSQADEKLFF.

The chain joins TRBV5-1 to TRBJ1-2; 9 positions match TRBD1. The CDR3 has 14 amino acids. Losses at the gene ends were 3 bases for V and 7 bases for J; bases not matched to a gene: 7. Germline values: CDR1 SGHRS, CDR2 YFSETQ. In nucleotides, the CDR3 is TGCGCCAGCAGCTCAGGACAGGGGATGGGTGGCTACACCTTC. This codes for CASSSGQGMGGYTF.

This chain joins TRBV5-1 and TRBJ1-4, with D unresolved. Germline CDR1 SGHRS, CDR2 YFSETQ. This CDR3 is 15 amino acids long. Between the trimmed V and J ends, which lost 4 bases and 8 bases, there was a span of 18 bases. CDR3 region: CASSPLGRGGEKLFF. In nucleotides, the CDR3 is TGCGCCAGCAGCCCACTAGGGCGGGGTGGGGAAAAACTGTTTTTT.

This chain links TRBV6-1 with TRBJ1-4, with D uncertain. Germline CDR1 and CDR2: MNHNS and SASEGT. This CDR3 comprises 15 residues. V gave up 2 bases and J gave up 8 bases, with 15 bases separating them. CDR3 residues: CASSERPEGGEKLFF. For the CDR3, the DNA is TGTGCCAGCAGTGAACGGCCCGAGGGTGGCGAAAAACTGTTTTTT.

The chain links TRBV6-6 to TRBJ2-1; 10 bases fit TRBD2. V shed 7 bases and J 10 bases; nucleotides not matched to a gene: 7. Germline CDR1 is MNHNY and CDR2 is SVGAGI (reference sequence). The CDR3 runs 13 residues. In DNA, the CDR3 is TGTGCCAGCACGCTAGCGGGAGCAGGGGAGCAGTTCTTC. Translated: CASTLAGAGEQFF.

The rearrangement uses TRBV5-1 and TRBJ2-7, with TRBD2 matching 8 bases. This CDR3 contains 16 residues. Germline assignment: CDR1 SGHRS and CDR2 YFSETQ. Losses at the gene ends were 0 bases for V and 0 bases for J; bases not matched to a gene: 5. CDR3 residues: CASSLAPTSDSYEQYF. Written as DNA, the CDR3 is TGCGCCAGCAGCTTGGCTCCGACTAGCGACTCCTACGAGCAGTACTTC.

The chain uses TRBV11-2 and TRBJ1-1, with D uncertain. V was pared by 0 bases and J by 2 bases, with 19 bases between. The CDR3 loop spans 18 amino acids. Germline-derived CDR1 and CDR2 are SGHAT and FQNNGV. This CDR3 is CASSLEIWRSVPNTEAFF. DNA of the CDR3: TGTGCCAGCAGCTTAGAGATTTGGAGGTCAGTACCTAACACTGAAGCTTTCTTT.

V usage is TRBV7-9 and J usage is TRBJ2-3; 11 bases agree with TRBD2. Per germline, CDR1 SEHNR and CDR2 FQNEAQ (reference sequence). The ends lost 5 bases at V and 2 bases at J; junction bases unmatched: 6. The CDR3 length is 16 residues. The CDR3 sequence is CASSHRLAGNTDTQYF. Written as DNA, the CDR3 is TGTGCCAGCAGCCATCGACTAGCGGGAAACACAGATACGCAGTATTTT. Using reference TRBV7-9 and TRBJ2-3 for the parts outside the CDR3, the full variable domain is DTGVSQNPRHKITKRGQNVTFRCDPISEHNRLYWYRQTLGQGPEFLTYFQNEAQLEKSRLLSDRFSAERPKGSFSTLEIQRTEQGDSAMYLCASSHRLAGNTDTQYFGPGTRLTVL.